Only a few counts were recorded for the clone carrying this T cell receptor (beta chain). TCRdb keeps only in-frame clones here, not all; method: immunoSEQ multiplex PCR. The repertoire holds around 180,000 clones, with approximately 92% as singletons. The CDR3 extends over 15 amino acids. J was trimmed by 6 bases and V by 2 bases; bases with no gene match: 5. Germline-derived CDR1 and CDR2 are LNHDA and SQIVND (reference sequence). These data originate in a study of blood T cell repertoires in COVID-19. Participants' reported clinical history set cohort assignment. The sample taken for sequencing was PBMCs or T cells enriched from blood (not recorded which). The rearrangement links TRBV19 to TRBJ1-5, with 9 bases aligning to TRBD1. The origin of this receptor is a woman in her thirties or forties with acute COVID-19. The CDR3 here is CASSIPGQGTQPQHF. DNA for the CDR3: TGTGCCAGTAGTATACCGGGACAGGGCACTCAGCCCCAGCATTTT.